This is a list of T cell receptor beta chains from one sample in a study of cytomegalovirus exposure and HLA in healthy donors. Some clones are missing from TCRdb's copy, which holds only in-frame ones; the method was immunoSEQ multiplex PCR. The table shows around 64,000 clones, with 75% to 90% occurring only once. What was sequenced was PBMCs. Receptor source: a woman in her 30s in good health and CMV-seronegative. The CDR3 runs from the conserved cysteine through the conserved F or W. Each record gives: CDR3 length, J gene, clone size, D gene, V gene, CDR3 DNA, CDR3 protein. The D gene is left open where the match is weak. Only some rows state a clone size, as once, few, many or a class for expanded clones.

15 | TRBJ2-1 | NA | NA | TRBV7-9 | TGTGCCAGCAGCCCCCGGGACTTACTTTACAATGAGCAGTTCTTC | CASSPRDLLYNEQFF
11 | TRBJ2-1 | few | NA | TRBV6-5 | TGTGCCAGCAGTCAAAACAATGAGCAGTTCTTC | CASSQNNEQFF
16 | TRBJ2-7 | NA | NA | TRBV6-4 | TGTGCCAGCAGGAAAGAGAGCCGGGACTTAGCCTACGAGCAGTACTTC | CASRKESRDLAYEQYF
13 | TRBJ1-3 | NA | NA | TRBV15 | TGTGCCACCAGCTTCCAAGGAGCAAACACCATATATTTT | CATSFQGANTIYF
15 | TRBJ1-1 | NA | TRBD1 | TRBV11-3 | TGTGCCAGCAGCTTCCGGGGACAGGGAGACACTGAAGCTTTCTTT | CASSFRGQGDTEAFF
15 | TRBJ1-2 | NA | TRBD1 | TRBV6-1 | TGTGCCAGCAGTCTGGGACAGGGGGCGGGGTATGGCTACACCTTC | CASSLGQGAGYGYTF
17 | TRBJ2-1 | NA | TRBD1 | TRBV7-9 | TGTGCCAGCAGCTTCCGAGACAGGGGGCGAGTAATGGATGAGCAGTTCTTC | CASSFRDRGRVMDEQFF
19 | TRBJ2-5 | NA | TRBD1 | TRBV27 | TGTGCCAGCAGCCCCCTCCTACAGGGGGCAATCTCTCTGGGAGAGACCCAGTACTTC | CASSPLLQGAISLGETQYF
16 | TRBJ2-7 | NA | NA | TRBV5-6 | TGTGCCAGCAGCTTACCACAGGGGGGGGTTCCCTACGAGCAGTACTTC | CASSLPQGGVPYEQYF
16 | TRBJ1-6 | NA | NA | TRBV27 | TGTGCCAGCAGTCCAAATCCGGGACAAGGGGTATCACCCCTCCACTTT | CASSPNPGQGVSPLHF
15 | TRBJ1-5 | NA | TRBD1 | TRBV6-1 | TGTGCCAGCAGTACGGACAGGGGGCGCCTTCAGCCCCAGCATTTT | CASSTDRGRLQPQHF
14 | TRBJ2-3 | NA | NA | TRBV4-3 | TGCGCCAGCAGCCAGATAGCGGCCACAGATACGCAGTATTTT | CASSQIAATDTQYF
13 | TRBJ2-2 | NA | NA | TRBV11-1 | TGTGCCAGCAGCTCTCGAGCCTTCGGGGAGCTGTTTTTT | CASSSRAFGELFF
14 | TRBJ2-3 | NA | NA | TRBV29-1 | TGCAGCGGAGCACGGGGGTCCACTACAGATACGCAGTATTTT | CSGARGSTTDTQYF
16 | TRBJ2-3 | NA | TRBD2 | TRBV28 | TGTGCCAGCAGTTTAGCCGGTGGGAGGGGCACAGATACGCAGTATTTT | CASSLAGGRGTDTQYF